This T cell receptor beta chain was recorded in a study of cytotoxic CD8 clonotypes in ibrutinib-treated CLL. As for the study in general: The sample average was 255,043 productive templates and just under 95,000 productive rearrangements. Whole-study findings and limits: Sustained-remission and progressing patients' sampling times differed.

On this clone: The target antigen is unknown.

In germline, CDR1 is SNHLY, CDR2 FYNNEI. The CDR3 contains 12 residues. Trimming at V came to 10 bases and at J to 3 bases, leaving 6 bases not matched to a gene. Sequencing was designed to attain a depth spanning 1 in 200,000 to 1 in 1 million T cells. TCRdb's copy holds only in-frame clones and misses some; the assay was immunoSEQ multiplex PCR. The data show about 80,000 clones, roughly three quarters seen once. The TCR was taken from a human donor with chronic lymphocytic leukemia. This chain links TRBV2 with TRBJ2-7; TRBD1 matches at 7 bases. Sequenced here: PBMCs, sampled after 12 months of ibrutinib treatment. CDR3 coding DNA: TGTGCCACCCAGGGGGTAGACTACGAGCAGTACTTC. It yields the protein CATQGVDYEQYF.